This T cell receptor beta chain is from a study of CD8 T cells in ankylosing spondylitis. CDR1 WNHNN and CDR2 SYGVQD come from the germline V gene (reference sequence). J gave up 5 bases and V 3 bases, and 9 bases lay outside the gene matches. The CDR3 runs to 15 residues. TCRdb reprocessed the 5' RACE reads with MiXCR, giving one entry per CDR3 protein. The sample consists of approximately 540,000 distinct CDR3 sequences, roughly 13% of them appearing once. This clonotype was found a few times. Its antigen is not known. Study-wide findings and caveats: The study looked at matched synovial fluid samples from ankylosing spondylitis patients. Disease-linked clones were reported to be significantly enriched there. Apparently characteristic of ankylosing spondylitis blood was a TCR beta motif (about 8 highly homologous variants).

The J gene is TRBJ2-5, the V gene TRBV10-1, with 7 bases identical to TRBD1. The source of this sequence is a male donor with ankylosing spondylitis. Input material: blood, either unsorted or a sorted T cell fraction (not recorded which). This CDR3 is CASSDGQGVLETQYF. For the CDR3, the DNA is TGCGCCAGCAGTGATGGGCAGGGGGTATTGGAGACCCAGTACTTC.